This is a list of T cell receptor beta chains from one sample in a study of T cells after posttransplantation cyclophosphamide. Generated by immunoSEQ multiplex PCR, the TCRdb table keeps only in-frame clones and is missing some. Here the sample spans 12,000 or so clones, roughly 80% being singletons. The sequencing used PBMCs, collected after allogeneic stem cell transplant with posttransplant cyclophosphamide. All receptors derive from a female patient between 50 and 60 years old who received an allogeneic stem cell transplant from a related donor, was CMV-positive, and had no GVHD. Part of the T cells may come from the graft donor. Both conserved end residues are part of each CDR3. The order of the fields is J gene, V gene, D gene, clone size, CDR3 length, CDR3 DNA, CDR3 protein. A D gene is named only where the DNA matches it firmly. A row's size may be missing; if present it is once, few, many or a size class.

TRBJ2-2 TRBV2 TRBD1 once 16 TGTGCCAGCAGTGGCACTGGGACAGGGAACACCGGGGAGCTGTTTTTT CASSGTGTGNTGELFF
TRBJ2-3 TRBV15 TRBD2 . 16 TGTGCCACCAGCAGCCTTACTAGCGGGGGGGCAGATACGCAGTATTTT CATSSLTSGGADTQYF
TRBJ2-2 TRBV9 TRBD2 . 17 TGTGCCAGCAGCGTTCTAGCGGGGGGTTCTGTCACCGGGGAGCTGTTTTTT CASSVLAGGSVTGELFF
TRBJ2-7 TRBV20-1 . few 11 TGCAGTGCTAGCACAGGGTACGAGCAGTACTTC CSASTGYEQYF
TRBJ2-1 TRBV19 . . 15 TGTGCCAGTAGTCCCTCAAGCGGCTCCTACAATGAGCAGTTCTTC CASSPSSGSYNEQFF
TRBJ1-2 TRBV27 . . 13 TGTGCCAGCAGTTTATTGGGGACATCTGGCTACACCTTC CASSLLGTSGYTF
TRBJ1-4 TRBV7-2 TRBD1 . 16 TGTGCCAGCAGCTTAGCGCGCAGGACAGGGTCTGAAAAACTGTTTTTT CASSLARRTGSEKLFF
TRBJ1-1 TRBV19 . . 14 TGTGCCAGTAGTATACAGGGAGGAAACACTGAAGCTTTCTTT CASSIQGGNTEAFF
TRBJ1-2 TRBV7-2 TRBD1 . 15 TGTGCCAGCAGCGAATCCGGGACAGGGGTACAAGGCTACACCTTC CASSESGTGVQGYTF
TRBJ2-7 TRBV12-5 . . 13 TGTGCTAGTGGTTTGTCCCAGTCTTACGAGCAGTACTTC CASGLSQSYEQYF
TRBJ2-7 TRBV7-9 . . 18 TGTGCCAGCAGCTTCGTTTTTGACTACAGGGGAGGACTCCACGAGCAGTACTTC CASSFVFDYRGGLHEQYF
TRBJ2-1 TRBV9 TRBD2 . 16 TGTGCCAGCAGCCCCCGATCGGGGGGATCATACAATGAGCAGTTCTTC CASSPRSGGSYNEQFF
TRBJ1-2 TRBV27 . . 15 TGTGCCAGCAGTCCATACAGGACCTCAGTAGTCGGCTACACCTTC CASSPYRTSVVGYTF
TRBJ2-3 TRBV7-2 TRBD2 . 15 TGTGCCAGCAGCTTAGGGCTAGCGGGGGTCGATACGCAGTATTTT CASSLGLAGVDTQYF
TRBJ1-1 TRBV5-6 . . 12 TGTGCCAGCACCCTTCTGGGGACAGAAGCTTTCTTT CASTLLGTEAFF
TRBJ1-6 TRBV28 . once 15 TGTGCCAGCAGTTTTACAGAGACCTATAATTCACCCCTCCACTTT CASSFTETYNSPLHF
TRBJ2-1 TRBV19 TRBD2 once 17 TGTGCCAGTAGTATAAGCGGGGCTAGCGGGGAGTACAATGAGCAGTTCTTC CASSISGASGEYNEQFF
TRBJ2-1 TRBV7-2 . . 16 TGTGCCAGCAGCTCCCTATTTCGCCGCTCCTACAATGAGCAGTTCTTC CASSSLFRRSYNEQFF
TRBJ2-1 TRBV7-2 . . 15 TGTGCCAGCAGCTTGGGGGGGGCCTGGCGGAATGAGCAGTTCTTC CASSLGGAWRNEQFF
TRBJ1-4 TRBV29-1 . . 12 TGCAGCGTTGGGCAGTTTAATGAAAAACTGTTTTTT CSVGQFNEKLFF
TRBJ2-1 TRBV9 TRBD2 . 15 TGTGCCAGCAGCCAGGGGACTAGCCGGCTGGGTGAGCAGTTCTTC CASSQGTSRLGEQFF
TRBJ2-7 TRBV28 . . 15 TGTGCCAGCACCGCACCCTCCGGGACACACTACGAGCAGTACTTC CASTAPSGTHYEQYF
TRBJ2-2 TRBV2 . . 15 TGTGCCAGCAGCAGGGGCACCCCTAACACCGGGGAGCTGTTTTTT CASSRGTPNTGELFF
TRBJ2-2 TRBV9 . . 13 TGTGCCAGCAGCCCCCGAGGCACCGGGGAGCTGTTTTTT CASSPRGTGELFF
TRBJ1-1 TRBV7-6 . . 17 TGTGCCAGCAGCTTAGGGGGGAGGGGGAGAGTGAGCACTGAAGCTTTCTTT CASSLGGRGRVSTEAFF
TRBJ1-6 TRBV10-3 TRBD1 . 15 TGTGCCATCAGTGGACAGGGGTCCTATAATTCACCCCTCCACTTT CAISGQGSYNSPLHF
TRBJ2-2 TRBV19 . . 16 TGTGCCAGTAGTATAGAAAGGTTGGGCAGGACCGGGGAGCTGTTTTTT CASSIERLGRTGELFF
TRBJ2-5 TRBV10-1 . . 16 TGCGCCGTAATCCCCTTCAGGGGAATACCCCAAGAGACCCAGTACTTC CAVIPFRGIPQETQYF
TRBJ1-1 TRBV5-1 TRBD1 . 13 TGCGCCAGCAGCACGCGACAGGGCACTGAAGCTTTCTTT CASSTRQGTEAFF
TRBJ1-2 TRBV6-6 TRBD1 . 15 TGTGCCAGCAGTTCCGGGACAGGTTTTGTCGGTGGCTACACCTTC CASSSGTGFVGGYTF
TRBJ2-5 TRBV5-1 . . 15 TGCGCCAGCAGCTGGGACTTGGGTTCCCAAGAGACCCAGTACTTC CASSWDLGSQETQYF
TRBJ2-1 TRBV7-7 . . 17 TGTGCTAGCAGCTTAGGTGCCCCCCGGAGCTCCTACAATGAGCAGTTCTTC CASSLGAPRSSYNEQFF